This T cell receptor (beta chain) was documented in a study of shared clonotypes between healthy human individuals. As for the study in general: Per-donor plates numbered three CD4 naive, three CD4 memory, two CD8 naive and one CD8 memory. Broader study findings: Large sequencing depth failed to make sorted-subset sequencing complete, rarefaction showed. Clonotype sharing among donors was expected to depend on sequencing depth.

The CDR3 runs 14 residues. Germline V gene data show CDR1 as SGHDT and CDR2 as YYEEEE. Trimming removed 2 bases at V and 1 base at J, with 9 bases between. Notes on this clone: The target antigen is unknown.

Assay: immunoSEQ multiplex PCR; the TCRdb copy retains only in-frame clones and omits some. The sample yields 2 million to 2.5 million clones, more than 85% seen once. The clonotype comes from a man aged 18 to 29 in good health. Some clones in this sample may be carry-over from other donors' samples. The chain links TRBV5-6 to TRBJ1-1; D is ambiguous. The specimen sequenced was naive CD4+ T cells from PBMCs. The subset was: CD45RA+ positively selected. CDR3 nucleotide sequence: TGTGCCAGCAGCTTTCGTTGGGCGAACACTGAAGCTTTCTTT. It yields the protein CASSFRWANTEAFF.